The rows below give T cell receptor beta chains drawn from one sample of a study of human T cells and chemical hapten exposure. TCRdb reprocessed the RACE reads via MiXCR and lists one record per CDR3 protein. The data contain some 38,000 distinct CDR3 sequences, roughly 7.2% of them singletons. This material consisted of whole blood, taken in connection with sensitization to the hapten diphenylcyclopropenone (DPC). Source of these receptors: a woman aged 50 to 65 with alopecia areata. Some clones in this sample may be carry-over from other donors' samples. Both conserved end residues are part of each CDR3. A D gene is named only where the DNA matches it firmly. The size entry is marked missing in some rows and otherwise reads once, few, many or a size class.

cdr3_nt	cdr3_aa	j_call	clone_size	v_call	d_call
TGCGCCAGCAGCCAAGATTTACTAGCGTTATACAATGAGCAGTTCTTC	CASSQDLLALYNEQFF	TRBJ2-1	many	TRBV4-1	TRBD2
TGTGCCAGCAGCCCTCACCTTGGACAGGCCTATGGCTACACCTTC	CASSPHLGQAYGYTF	TRBJ1-2	many	TRBV11-2	TRBD1
TGTGCCAGCTCACCCAACTTATACTCCTACGAGCAGTACTTC	CASSPNLYSYEQYF	TRBJ2-7	many	TRBV18	-
TGTGCCAGCAGCTTAGTAGCGGGACGCACAGATACGCAGTATTTT	CASSLVAGRTDTQYF	TRBJ2-3	-	TRBV7-2	TRBD2
TGCAGTGCTAGAGCAGCTAGCGGTTACACAGATACGCAGTATTTT	CSARAASGYTDTQYF	TRBJ2-3	few	TRBV20-1	TRBD2
TGTGCCAGCGACCCAATGAGGGGCGAGGGCACTGAAGCTTTCTTT	CASDPMRGEGTEAFF	TRBJ1-1	many	TRBV6-2/TRBV6-3	-
TGTGCCAGCAGCCCGCCTCGACTGCCGCAGTTCTTC	CASSPPRLPQFF	TRBJ2-1	many	TRBV7-2	-
TGTGCCACCAGCAGAGATAGGACCCTCTCTGGAAACACCATATATTTT	CATSRDRTLSGNTIYF	TRBJ1-3	many	TRBV15	-
TGCAGTGCTTCCCAGGGACAGGGAGGTTCACCCCTCCACTTT	CSASQGQGGSPLHF	TRBJ1-6	many	TRBV20-1	TRBD1
TGTGCCAGCAGCGGACTAGCGGGAGGCGGGGGAAACATTCAGTACTTC	CASSGLAGGGGNIQYF	TRBJ2-4	few	TRBV2	TRBD2
TGTGCCAGCAGCCAAGACGGGCGGGAGGGCAATGAGCAGTTCTTC	CASSQDGREGNEQFF	TRBJ2-1	many	TRBV3-1	TRBD2
TGCGCCAGCAGCTTACAGGGAACCGGGGAGCTGTTTTTT	CASSLQGTGELFF	TRBJ2-2	many	TRBV5-1	-
TGCAGCGCCGACGGGACTTTTCCGACTACAGATACGCAGTATTTT	CSADGTFPTTDTQYF	TRBJ2-3	-	TRBV29-1	-
TGTGCCAGCAGTTTGGAAGGAACAGCTTTCTTT	CASSLEGTAFF	TRBJ1-1	few	TRBV28	-
TGTGCCAGCAGCCGCACGGTGGTTGGGTCTAATTCACCCCTCCACTTT	CASSRTVVGSNSPLHF	TRBJ1-6	many	TRBV6-6	-
TGTGCCAGCAGCCGACTGGGACAGAACACTGAAGCTTTCTTT	CASSRLGQNTEAFF	TRBJ1-1	few	TRBV7-2	-
TGCAGCGTTGCCAGGGTGAACACTGAAGCTTTCTTT	CSVARVNTEAFF	TRBJ1-1	many	TRBV29-1	-
TGTGCCAGCAGTGACAGTCCGGGGGCGGGAGGCCTGGATACGCAGTATTTT	CASSDSPGAGGLDTQYF	TRBJ2-3	few	TRBV6-4	TRBD2
TGTGCCAGCAGGACGGGAGGTGTCAACACCATATATTTT	CASRTGGVNTIYF	TRBJ1-3	-	TRBV28	-
TGCGCCAGCAGCCAACAGGAGGGCCAGGCCGGGGAGCTGTTTTTT	CASSQQEGQAGELFF	TRBJ2-2	many	TRBV4-3	-
TGTGCCAGCAGGCCGGGCAACAATCAGCCCCAGCATTTT	CASRPGNNQPQHF	TRBJ1-5	many	TRBV12-3/TRBV12-4	-
TGTGCCAGCAGTACACGCCAACCCTCCTACGAGCAGTACTTC	CASSTRQPSYEQYF	TRBJ2-7	few	TRBV28	-
TGCAGCGTTGCCCGGGTAGGAAACACCATATATTTT	CSVARVGNTIYF	TRBJ1-3	few	TRBV29-1	-
TGTGCCAGCCAACAGGGGGCCGGGGGCAATCAGCCCCAGCATTTT	CASQQGAGGNQPQHF	TRBJ1-5	few	TRBV19	TRBD1
TGCAGCGTCGGAGAGGGAATCGAGACCCAGTACTTC	CSVGEGIETQYF	TRBJ2-5	many	TRBV29-1	-
TGCAGCGGCCGAGGGAGGGCTGATGCAGATACGCAGTATTTT	CSGRGRADADTQYF	TRBJ2-3	many	TRBV29-1	TRBD2
TGTGCCAGCAGCGCCAGACAGGGGGCGAGCACAGATACGCAGTATTTT	CASSARQGASTDTQYF	TRBJ2-3	-	TRBV9	TRBD1
TGTGCCAGCAGCCCTTTTAGCGGGACTGACAATGAGCAGTTCTTC	CASSPFSGTDNEQFF	TRBJ2-1	many	TRBV11-2	TRBD2
TGCGCCAGCAGTCAGGGACTAGCGGGAGGTTATGAGACCCAGTACTTC	CASSQGLAGGYETQYF	TRBJ2-5	-	TRBV10-2	TRBD2
TGTGCCAGCAGTTTGGTGCCCTCAACTAATGAAAAACTGTTTTTT	CASSLVPSTNEKLFF	TRBJ1-4	many	TRBV28	-
TGTGCCAGCTCACCAGATCCGGGACAGGGAATCTACAATGAGCAGTTCTTC	CASSPDPGQGIYNEQFF	TRBJ2-1	-	TRBV18	TRBD1
TGCAGCGTTGTAGGCGGGACCCCCCACAATGAGCAGTTCTTC	CSVVGGTPHNEQFF	TRBJ2-1	many	TRBV29-1	-
TGCGCCAGCAGTGGGACAGAGGTTGGGACTAGCGTAACCAGCTCCTACAATGAGCAGTTCTTC	CASSGTEVGTSVTSSYNEQFF	TRBJ2-1	many	TRBV10-1	TRBD2
TGCAGTGCTAGAGATCATAGGGGTAGCAATCAGCCCCAGCATTTT	CSARDHRGSNQPQHF	TRBJ1-5	many	TRBV20-1	-
TGTGCCAGCAGTCCCCTGCCGGGACCTTACTACAATGAGCAGTTCTTC	CASSPLPGPYYNEQFF	TRBJ2-1	few	TRBV6-2/TRBV6-3	-
TGTGCCAGCAGCCAGGATACCGGGACTCGGGGAAACACCATATATTTT	CASSQDTGTRGNTIYF	TRBJ1-3	many	TRBV3-1	-
TGCGCCAGCAGCCAAGATGTACAGCCGAACACTGAAGCTTTCTTT	CASSQDVQPNTEAFF	TRBJ1-1	medium-sized	TRBV4-3	-
TGTGCCAGCAGTAACAAGGTGGTTTCACCCCTCCACTTT	CASSNKVVSPLHF	TRBJ1-6	many	TRBV12-3/TRBV12-4	-
TGTGCCAGCAGTGCGGGACAGGGTGACCAAGATACGCAGTATTTT	CASSAGQGDQDTQYF	TRBJ2-3	few	TRBV6-5	TRBD1
TGCGCCAGCAGCTTCGAAGAAAACCCATCCTACGAGCAGTACTTC	CASSFEENPSYEQYF	TRBJ2-7	many	TRBV5-1	-
TGTGCCAGCAGCCAAGTAAGACTAGCGGGAGGCCGGGATGAGCAGTTCTTC	CASSQVRLAGGRDEQFF	TRBJ2-1	many	TRBV14	TRBD2
TGCGCCAGCAGCCCTACAGGGGTTGGGACCCAGTACTTC	CASSPTGVGTQYF	TRBJ2-5	many	TRBV4-3	TRBD1
TGTGCCAGCAGCCACGGCGGGATTGACAAAAACATTCAGTACTTC	CASSHGGIDKNIQYF	TRBJ2-4	many	TRBV14	-
TGTGCCAGCAGCCCACTAGAGGGACTAGCAGGCTACAATGAGCAGTTCTTC	CASSPLEGLAGYNEQFF	TRBJ2-1	many	TRBV11-2	TRBD2
TGTGCCAGCACGCGGGCTAGCGGGCAATGGGAGCAGTTCTTC	CASTRASGQWEQFF	TRBJ2-1	many	TRBV12-3/TRBV12-4	TRBD2
TGTGCCAGCAGCCCCCCCGGGCGGAGGGTTGGGCAGTACTTC	CASSPPGRRVGQYF	TRBJ2-7	many	TRBV13	-
TGTGCCAGCAGTGGGGGCCCCGATCAGCCCCAGCATTTT	CASSGGPDQPQHF	TRBJ1-5	many	TRBV28	-
TGTGCCAGCAGCTTAGCGCTGGCGCCCGAGCAGTTCTTC	CASSLALAPEQFF	TRBJ2-1	few	TRBV11-2	-
TGCGCCAGCAGCCAAGAACCACAGGGGGCGAACTATGGCTACACCTTC	CASSQEPQGANYGYTF	TRBJ1-2	many	TRBV4-3	TRBD1